Presented here are 29 T cell receptor beta chains from one specimen sequenced in a study of blood T cell repertoires in COVID-19. The table came from immunoSEQ multiplex PCR; TCRdb's copy has only in-frame clones and leaves some out. The sample shows 150,000 to 200,000 clones, about 78% of them seen only once. The sequencing sample was made of PBMCs or T cells enriched from blood (not recorded which). The receptors come from a woman between 50 and 59 years old who had recovered from COVID-19.

This rearrangement joins TRBV7-6 to TRBJ2-2; 7 bases line up with TRBD1. The CDR3 is 16 amino acids. V shed 3 bases, J shed 1 base, and the junction held 5 bases outside the gene matches. Germline loops: CDR1 SGHVS, CDR2 FNYEAQ. The CDR3 region has the DNA TGTGCCAGCAGCTTTACAGGGGTTATGAACACCGGGGAGCTGTTTTTT. Residues: CASSFTGVMNTGELFF.

The gene calls are TRBV10-3 and TRBJ1-5; 9 positions match TRBD1. Trimming took 10 bases from V and 3 from J; bases not matched to a gene: 10. CDR3 length equals 15 residues. Germline-derived CDR1 and CDR2 are ENHRY and SYGVKD. CDR3 residues: CATQGTGRNNQPQHF. CDR3 in DNA: TGTGCCACCCAGGGGACAGGGCGAAACAATCAGCCCCAGCATTTT.

The chain uses TRBV19 and TRBJ2-7; 10 bases align to TRBD2. With V trimmed by 10 bases and J by 4 bases, 13 bases remained unmatched. Germline lookup yields CDR1 LNHDA and CDR2 SQIVND (reference sequence). The CDR3 extends over 15 amino acids. The chain's CDR3 is CATKRGLAGGYEQYF. DNA for the CDR3: TGTGCCACCAAGAGGGGGTTAGCGGGAGGTTACGAGCAGTACTTC.

This clone has only one observation. V and J are TRBV5-1 and TRBJ1-2; 8 positions agree with TRBD1. This CDR3 spans 14 amino acids. Germline-derived CDR1 and CDR2 are SGHRS and YFSETQ. V shed 4 bases, J shed 3 bases, and the junction held 5 bases outside the gene matches. The chain's CDR3 is CASSAETGDYGYTF. Written as DNA, the CDR3 is TGCGCCAGCAGCGCTGAGACAGGGGACTATGGCTACACCTTC.

The chain uses TRBV2 and TRBJ1-1; perhaps TRBD1 as D (6 bases). Trimming cost V 6 bases and J 4 bases, with 15 bases left between them. Germline loops: CDR1 SNHLY, CDR2 FYNNEI. There are 14 residues in the CDR3. In nucleotides, the CDR3 is TGTGCCAGCAGCGCGGACAGATGGGGCACTGAAGCTTTCTTT. Translating it yields CASSADRWGTEAFF.

V usage is TRBV7-9 and J usage is TRBJ2-7; TRBD1 agrees at 9 bases. This CDR3 contains 16 residues. With V trimmed by 3 bases and J by 1 base, 7 bases remained unmatched. The germline V gene encodes CDR1 SEHNR and CDR2 FQNEAQ (reference sequence). The CDR3 spells CASSLGPDRGSYEQYF. In DNA, the CDR3 is TGTGCCAGCAGCTTGGGGCCGGACAGGGGATCCTACGAGCAGTACTTC.

The chain has TRBV6-2 or TRBV6-3 and TRBJ1-5; TRBD1 matches at 8 bases. CDR3 length equals 17 residues. Germline values: CDR1 MNHEY, CDR2 SVGEGT. V lost 2 bases, J lost 0 bases, and 6 bases stayed unmatched. CDR3 coding DNA: TGTGCCAGCAGTTACGGACAGGGAGGGCATAGCAATCAGCCCCAGCATTTT. Amino acids: CASSYGQGGHSNQPQHF.

The CDR3 bases are TGTGCCAGCGGCAGGAACACTGAAGCTTTCTTT. Translation gives CASGRNTEAFF. The rearrangement joins TRBV7-2 to TRBJ1-1; the D is unclear. V lost 8 bases and J lost 1, with 5 bases in between. Germline loops: CDR1 SGHTA, CDR2 FQGNSA. The CDR3 runs to 11 residues.

The chain employs TRBV29-1 and TRBJ2-1, with TRBD2 matching over 12 bases. The germline V gene encodes CDR1 SQVTM and CDR2 ANQGSEA. This CDR3 comprises 17 residues. J gave up 11 bases and V 3 bases, and 17 bases lay outside the gene matches. The CDR3 nucleotides read TGCAGCGTTGATATTCTTACTCTAGCGGGAGGGGGCGGGCAGCAGTTCTTC. Translated: CSVDILTLAGGGGQQFF.

The chain uses TRBV9 and TRBJ2-1; TRBD2 is a possible D gene (6 bases). The germline V and J ends were trimmed by 0 bases and 2 bases, with 6 bases remaining between them. This CDR3 region has 14 residues. The germline CDR1 and CDR2 sequences are SGDLS and YYNGEE. The CDR3 region is CASSVVAAYNEQFF. CDR3 nucleotides: TGTGCCAGCAGCGTAGTAGCGGCCTACAATGAGCAGTTCTTC.

V usage is TRBV7-2 and J usage is TRBJ2-4, with 10 bases lining up with TRBD1. After removal of 4 bases from V and 8 bases from J, the junction contained 11 bases not matched to a gene. Germline assignment: CDR1 SGHTA and CDR2 FQGNSA. The CDR3 has 16 residues. The CDR3 loop is CASSSRDRGDRHIQYF. CDR3 nucleotides: TGTGCCAGCAGCTCCCGGGACAGGGGTGATAGGCACATTCAGTACTTC.

The chain uses TRBV13 and TRBJ2-1; TRBD2 matches 10 bases. The CDR3 sequence is 18 residues long. V shed 1 base, J shed 5 bases, and the junction held 11 bases outside the gene matches. Per germline, CDR1 PRHDT and CDR2 FYEKMQ (reference sequence). The CDR3 loop is CASSLVWASGSPDNEQFF. For the CDR3, the DNA is TGTGCCAGCAGCTTAGTTTGGGCTAGCGGGAGCCCCGACAATGAGCAGTTCTTC.

This clone has a count of ten or more. The CDR3, as DNA: TGTGCCAGCAGTGTCCCTAGCGGGAGTCATGAGCAGTACTTC. It is translated as CASSVPSGSHEQYF. The V and J genes are TRBV28 and TRBJ2-7; 10 nucleotides align to TRBD2. Germline V CDR1 and CDR2: MDHEN, SYDVKM. The junction had 8 bases not matched to a gene; V was cut back by 5 bases and J by 7 bases. The CDR3 contains 14 residues. Looking up the rest from reference TRBV28 and TRBJ2-7 gives the full variable domain: DVKVTQSSRYLVKRTGEKVFLECVQDMDHENMFWYRQDPGLGLRLIYFSYDVKMKEKGDIPEGYSVSREKKERFSLILESASTNQTSMYLCASSVPSGSHEQYFGPGTRLTVT.

The chain has TRBV24-1 and TRBJ2-3; possible D gene TRBD2, 5 bases. This CDR3 is built from 12 residues. Germline V gene sequence: CDR1 KGHDR, CDR2 SFDVKD. Trimming stripped 10 bases from V and 0 bases from J, with 7 bases between. The CDR3 coding sequence is TGTGCCACGGGGAGTAGCACAGATACGCAGTATTTT. It yields the protein CATGSSTDTQYF.

This chain uses TRBV10-2 with TRBJ2-7, with 13 bases lining up with TRBD2. Trimming cost V 4 bases and J 4 bases; bases outside gene matches: 4. The CDR3 extends over 15 amino acids. Germline CDR1 is WSHSY and CDR2 is SAAADI. CDR3 coding DNA: TGCGCCAGCAGTGCTGGGACTAGCGGGATGTACGAGCAGTACTTC. This gives the protein CASSAGTSGMYEQYF.

The CDR3 DNA is TGTGCCAGTACCCTCACGGCCCAGGGGGCAGGACGGCACACTGAAGCTTTCTTT. Its translation: CASTLTAQGAGRHTEAFF. The chain has TRBV19 and TRBJ1-1; 8 bases are shared with TRBD1. Unmatched junction bases numbered 19, after V lost 7 bases and J lost 3 bases. From germline, CDR1 is LNHDA and CDR2 SQIVND (reference sequence). The CDR3 sequence is 18 residues long. The full variable domain, completed using reference TRBV19 and TRBJ1-1, is DGGITQSPKYLFRKEGQNVTLSCEQNLNHDAMYWYRQDPGQGLRLIYYSQIVNDFQKGDIAEGYSVSREKKESFPLTVTSAQKNPTAFYLCASTLTAQGAGRHTEAFFGQGTRLTVV.

This chain uses TRBV19 with TRBJ1-2; D is unclear. Looked up from germline, CDR1 is LNHDA and CDR2 is SQIVND (reference sequence). The germline V and J ends were trimmed by 5 bases and 8 bases, with 21 bases remaining between them. This CDR3 has 15 residues. The CDR3 DNA reads as TGTGCCAGTAGTGCGCGATCAGCGCCGGAGGTGGGCTACACCTTC. Its protein product is CASSARSAPEVGYTF.

This clone has just a few counts. The genes are TRBV4-1 and TRBJ2-1; D not certain. The CDR3 contains 13 residues. Trimming stripped 4 bases from V and 5 bases from J, with 9 bases between. Looked up from germline, CDR1 is MGHRA and CDR2 is YSYEKL. The CDR3 region has the DNA TGCGCCAGCAGCCCTCAGCAGGACAATGAGCAGTTCTTC. It encodes CASSPQQDNEQFF.

The chain links TRBV11-1 to TRBJ1-4; the D is unclear. This CDR3 is built from 14 residues. With 1 base removed from V and 8 bases from J, the gap between germline ends came to 11 bases. CDR1 and CDR2 (germline): SGHAT, FQDESV (reference sequence). CDR3 region: CASSLGGNNEKLFF. CDR3 DNA: TGTGCCAGCAGCTTAGGAGGGAATAACGAAAAACTGTTTTTT.

The chain combines TRBV29-1 with TRBJ2-5; 9 bases are shared with TRBD2. The CDR3 has 14 amino acids. The J segment lost 2 bases and the V segment lost 6 bases, leaving 7 bases of the junction unmatched. Looked up from germline, CDR1 is SQVTM and CDR2 is ANQGSEA. Written as DNA, the CDR3 is TGCAGCGTCGACATAGCGGGGGTACAAGAGACCCAGTACTTC. Its translation: CSVDIAGVQETQYF.

V and J are TRBV28 and TRBJ1-6; 7 nucleotides match TRBD1. The CDR3 is 20 residues long. Germline V gives CDR1 MDHEN, CDR2 SYDVKM. J gave up 8 bases and V 2 bases, and 21 bases lay outside the gene matches. This CDR3 is CASSLTLGGQRIFGDSPLHF. The CDR3 bases are TGTGCCAGCAGTTTAACGTTGGGGGGACAGAGGATTTTTGGGGATTCACCCCTCCACTTT.

V gene TRBV7-2 combines with J gene TRBJ1-6; 11 positions match TRBD1. Germline V lookup: CDR1 SGHTA, CDR2 FQGNSA. This CDR3 has 16 residues. V shed 1 base, J shed 9 bases, and the junction held 5 bases outside the gene matches. The CDR3 nucleotides read TGTGCCAGCAGCTTAGAGGCCGGGACAGGGGGTTCACCCCTCCACTTT. Translating it yields CASSLEAGTGGSPLHF.

The chain uses TRBV14 and TRBJ1-1, with D possibly TRBD1 on 5 matching bases. Trimming cost V 1 base and J 4 bases, with 13 bases left between them. Germline V gene sequence: CDR1 SGHDN, CDR2 FVKESK. This CDR3 has 15 amino acids. CDR3 DNA: TGTGCCAGCAGCCAAGCTTTGGGAAGGGGCACTGAAGCTTTCTTT. Encoded protein: CASSQALGRGTEAFF.

The V and J genes are TRBV27 and TRBJ1-2; D is perhaps TRBD1 (5 bases). In germline, CDR1 is MNHEY, CDR2 SMNVEV (reference sequence). Trimming stripped 6 bases from V and 4 bases from J, with 9 bases between. The CDR3 has 12 amino acids. DNA for the CDR3: TGTGCCAGCAGCCAGGGTGGCTATGGCTACACCTTC. As protein: CASSQGGYGYTF.

CDR3 in DNA: TGTGCCAGCGATACCGGACTCCTCAATGAGCAGTTCTTC. It yields the protein CASDTGLLNEQFF. The J gene is TRBJ2-1, the V gene TRBV7-2; maybe TRBD2 (5 bases). The CDR3 spans 13 residues. Trimming left V 8 bases short and J 6 bases short, with 14 bases between. In germline, CDR1 is SGHTA, CDR2 FQGNSA.

This rearrangement joins TRBV27 to TRBJ1-1, with 9 bases that match TRBD1. The V gene end was trimmed by 6 bases and the J gene end by 1 base; junction bases not matched to a gene: 0. This CDR3 region has 13 residues. Germline CDR1 is MNHEY and CDR2 is SMNVEV (reference sequence). The CDR3 sequence: CASRDRGNTEAFF. CDR3 sequence (DNA): TGTGCCAGCAGGGACAGGGGGAACACTGAAGCTTTCTTT.

This chain joins TRBV5-4 and TRBJ1-2; 7 nucleotides match TRBD1. The CDR3 length is 13 residues. The ends lost 3 bases at V and 4 bases at J; junction bases unmatched: 3. CDR1 and CDR2 (germline): SGHNT, YYREEE (reference sequence). As DNA, the CDR3 is TGTGCCAGCAGCTCGACAGGGCCCTATGGCTACACCTTC. Residues: CASSSTGPYGYTF. Based on the CDR3 plus reference TRBV5-4 and TRBJ1-2, the full variable domain is ETGVTQSPTHLIKTRGQQVTLRCSSQSGHNTVSWYQQALGQGPQFIFQYYREEENGRGNFPPRFSGLQFPNYSSELNVNALELDDSALYLCASSSTGPYGYTFGSGTRLTVV.

This clone was seen only once. This CDR3 reads CASSLIFLAGSSYEQYF. Written as DNA, the CDR3 is TGTGCCAGCAGCTTAATATTTCTGGCGGGAAGCTCCTACGAGCAGTACTTC. The chain combines TRBV7-2 with TRBJ2-7, with D tentatively TRBD2 (6 bases). The CDR3 runs 17 residues. The ends were cut back, 2 bases at V and 0 bases at J, with 17 bases in the middle. CDR1 and CDR2 from the germline V gene are SGHTA and FQGNSA.

The chain couples TRBV19 to TRBJ1-2; 7 bases are a match to TRBD1. Per the germline V gene, CDR1 is LNHDA and CDR2 is SQIVND (reference sequence). The CDR3 has 14 residues. V shed 5 bases and J 8 bases; nucleotides not matched to a gene: 11. CDR3 sequence: CASSRQGRGHGYTF. CDR3 in DNA: TGTGCCAGTAGTCGACAGGGACGGGGACACGGCTACACCTTC.